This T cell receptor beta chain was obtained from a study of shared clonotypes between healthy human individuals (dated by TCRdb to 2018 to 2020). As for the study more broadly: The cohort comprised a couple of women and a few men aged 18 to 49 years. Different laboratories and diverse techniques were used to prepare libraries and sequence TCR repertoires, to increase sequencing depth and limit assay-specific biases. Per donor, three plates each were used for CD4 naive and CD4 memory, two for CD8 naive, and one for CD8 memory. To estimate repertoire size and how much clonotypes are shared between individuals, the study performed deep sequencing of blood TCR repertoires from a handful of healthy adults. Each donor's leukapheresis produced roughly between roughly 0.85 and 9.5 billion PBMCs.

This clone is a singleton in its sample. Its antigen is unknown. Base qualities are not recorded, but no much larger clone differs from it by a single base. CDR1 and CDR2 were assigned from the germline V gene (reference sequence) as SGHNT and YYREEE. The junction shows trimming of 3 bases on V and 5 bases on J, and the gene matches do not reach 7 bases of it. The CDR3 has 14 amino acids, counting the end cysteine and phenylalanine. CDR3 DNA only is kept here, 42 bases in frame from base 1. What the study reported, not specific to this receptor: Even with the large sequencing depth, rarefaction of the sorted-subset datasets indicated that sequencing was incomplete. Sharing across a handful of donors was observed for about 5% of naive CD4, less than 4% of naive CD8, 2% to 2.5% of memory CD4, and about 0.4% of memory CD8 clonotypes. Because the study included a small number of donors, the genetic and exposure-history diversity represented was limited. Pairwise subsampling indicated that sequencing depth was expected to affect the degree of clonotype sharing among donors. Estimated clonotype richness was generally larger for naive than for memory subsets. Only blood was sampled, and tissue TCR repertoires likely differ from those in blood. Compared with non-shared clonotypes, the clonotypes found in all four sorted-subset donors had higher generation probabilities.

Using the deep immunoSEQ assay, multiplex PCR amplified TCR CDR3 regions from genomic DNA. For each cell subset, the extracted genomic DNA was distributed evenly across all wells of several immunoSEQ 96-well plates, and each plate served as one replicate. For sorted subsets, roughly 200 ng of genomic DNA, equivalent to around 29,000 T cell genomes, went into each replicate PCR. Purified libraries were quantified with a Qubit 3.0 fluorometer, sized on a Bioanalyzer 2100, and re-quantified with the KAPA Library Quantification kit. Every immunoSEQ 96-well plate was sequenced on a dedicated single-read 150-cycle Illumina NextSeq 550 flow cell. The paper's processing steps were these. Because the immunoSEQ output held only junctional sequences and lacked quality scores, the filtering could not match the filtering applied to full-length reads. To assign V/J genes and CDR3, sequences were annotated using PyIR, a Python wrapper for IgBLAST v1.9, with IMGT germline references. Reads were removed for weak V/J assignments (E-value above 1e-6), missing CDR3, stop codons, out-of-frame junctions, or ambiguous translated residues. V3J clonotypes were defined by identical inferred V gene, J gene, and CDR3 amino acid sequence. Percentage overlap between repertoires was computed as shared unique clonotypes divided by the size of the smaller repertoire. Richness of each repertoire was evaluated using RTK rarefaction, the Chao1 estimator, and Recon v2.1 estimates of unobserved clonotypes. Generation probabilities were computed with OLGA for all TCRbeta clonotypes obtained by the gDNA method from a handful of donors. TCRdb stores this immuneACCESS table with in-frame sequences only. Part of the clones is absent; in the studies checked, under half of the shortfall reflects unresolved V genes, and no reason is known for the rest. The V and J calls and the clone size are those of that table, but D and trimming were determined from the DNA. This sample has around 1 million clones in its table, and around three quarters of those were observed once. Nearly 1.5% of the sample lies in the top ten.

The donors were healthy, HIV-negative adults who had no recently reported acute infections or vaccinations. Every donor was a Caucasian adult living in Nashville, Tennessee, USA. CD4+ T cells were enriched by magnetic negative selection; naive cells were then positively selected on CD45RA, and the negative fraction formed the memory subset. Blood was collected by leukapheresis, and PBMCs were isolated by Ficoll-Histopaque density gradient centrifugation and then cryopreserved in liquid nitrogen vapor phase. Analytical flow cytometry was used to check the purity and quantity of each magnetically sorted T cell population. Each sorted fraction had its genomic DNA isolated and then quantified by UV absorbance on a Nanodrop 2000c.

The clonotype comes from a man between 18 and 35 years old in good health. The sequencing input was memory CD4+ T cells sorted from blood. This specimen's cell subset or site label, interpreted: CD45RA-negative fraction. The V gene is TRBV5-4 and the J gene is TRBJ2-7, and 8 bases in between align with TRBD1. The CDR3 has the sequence CASSSRTGSHEQYF. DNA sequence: TGTGCCAGCAGCTCCAGGACAGGGTCCCACGAGCAGTACTTC.